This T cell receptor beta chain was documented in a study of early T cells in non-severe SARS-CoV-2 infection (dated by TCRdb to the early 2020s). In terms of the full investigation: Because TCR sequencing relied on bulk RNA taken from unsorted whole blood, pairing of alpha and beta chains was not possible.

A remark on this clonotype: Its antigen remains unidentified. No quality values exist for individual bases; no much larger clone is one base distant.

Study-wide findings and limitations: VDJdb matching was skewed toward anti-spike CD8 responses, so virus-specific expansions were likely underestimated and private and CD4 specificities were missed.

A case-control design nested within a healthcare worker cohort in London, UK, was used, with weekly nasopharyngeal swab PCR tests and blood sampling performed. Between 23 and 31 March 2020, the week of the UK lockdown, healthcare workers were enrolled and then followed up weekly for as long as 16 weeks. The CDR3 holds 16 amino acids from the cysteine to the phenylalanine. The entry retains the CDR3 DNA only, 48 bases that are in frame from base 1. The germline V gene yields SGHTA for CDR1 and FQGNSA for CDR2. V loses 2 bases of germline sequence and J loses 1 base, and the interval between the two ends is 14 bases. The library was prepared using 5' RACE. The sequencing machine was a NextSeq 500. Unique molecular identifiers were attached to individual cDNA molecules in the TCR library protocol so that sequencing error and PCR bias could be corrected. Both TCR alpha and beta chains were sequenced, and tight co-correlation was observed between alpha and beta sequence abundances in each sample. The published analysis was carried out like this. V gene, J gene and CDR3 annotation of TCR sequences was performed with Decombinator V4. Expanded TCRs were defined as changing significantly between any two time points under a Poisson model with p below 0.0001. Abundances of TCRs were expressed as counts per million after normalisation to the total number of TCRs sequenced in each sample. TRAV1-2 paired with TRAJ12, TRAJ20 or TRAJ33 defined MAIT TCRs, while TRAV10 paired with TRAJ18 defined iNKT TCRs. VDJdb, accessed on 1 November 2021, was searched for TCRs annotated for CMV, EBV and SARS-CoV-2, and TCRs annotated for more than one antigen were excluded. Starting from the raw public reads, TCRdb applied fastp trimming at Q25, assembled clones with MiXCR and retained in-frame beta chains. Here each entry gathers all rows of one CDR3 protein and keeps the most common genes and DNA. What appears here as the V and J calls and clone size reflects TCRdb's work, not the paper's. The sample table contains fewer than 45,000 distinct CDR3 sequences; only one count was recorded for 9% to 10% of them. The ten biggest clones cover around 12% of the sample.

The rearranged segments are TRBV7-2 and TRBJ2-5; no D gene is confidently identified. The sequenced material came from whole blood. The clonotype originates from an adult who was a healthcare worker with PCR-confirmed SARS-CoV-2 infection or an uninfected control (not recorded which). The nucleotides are TGTGCCAGCAGCTTATCCCCCCCCAGGATCCAAGAGACCCAGTACTTC. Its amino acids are CASSLSPPRIQETQYF.